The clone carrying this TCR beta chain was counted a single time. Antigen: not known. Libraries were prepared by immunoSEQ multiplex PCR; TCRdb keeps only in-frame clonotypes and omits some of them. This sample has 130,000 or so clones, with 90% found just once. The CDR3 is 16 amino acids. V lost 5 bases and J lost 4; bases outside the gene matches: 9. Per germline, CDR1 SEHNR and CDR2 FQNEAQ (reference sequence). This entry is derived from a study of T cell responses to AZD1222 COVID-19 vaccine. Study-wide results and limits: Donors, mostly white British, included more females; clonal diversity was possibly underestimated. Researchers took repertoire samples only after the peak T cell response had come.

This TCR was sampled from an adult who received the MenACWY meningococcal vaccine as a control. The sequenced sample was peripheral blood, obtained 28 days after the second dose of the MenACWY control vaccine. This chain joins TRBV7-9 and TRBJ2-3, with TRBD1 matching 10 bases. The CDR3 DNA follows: TGTGCCAGCAGCCTACGACAGGGGGCAGGGGCAGATACGCAGTATTTT. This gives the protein CASSLRQGAGADTQYF.